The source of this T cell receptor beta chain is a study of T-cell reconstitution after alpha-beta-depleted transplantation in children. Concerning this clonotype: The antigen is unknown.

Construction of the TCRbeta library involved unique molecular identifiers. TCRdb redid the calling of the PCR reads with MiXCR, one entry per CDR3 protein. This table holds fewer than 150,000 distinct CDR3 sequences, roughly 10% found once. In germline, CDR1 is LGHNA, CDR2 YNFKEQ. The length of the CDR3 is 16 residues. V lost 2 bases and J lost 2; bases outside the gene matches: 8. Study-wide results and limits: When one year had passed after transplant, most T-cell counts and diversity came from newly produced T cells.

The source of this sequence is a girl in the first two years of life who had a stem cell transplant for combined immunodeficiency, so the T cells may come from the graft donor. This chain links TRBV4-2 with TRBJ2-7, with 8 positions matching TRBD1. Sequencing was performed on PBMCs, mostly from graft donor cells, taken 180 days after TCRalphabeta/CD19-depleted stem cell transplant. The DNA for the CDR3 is TGTGCCAGCAGCCAAATAGGACAGGGCGCAGCCTACGAGCAGTACTTC. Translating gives CASSQIGQGAAYEQYF.